This T cell receptor (beta chain) emerged from a study of T-cell reconstitution after alpha-beta-depleted transplantation in children. Concerning this clonotype itself: Its antigen remains unidentified.

Unique molecular identifiers were used to barcode this TCRbeta library. One entry per CDR3 protein results from TCRdb running MiXCR on the PCR reads. Seen here are a few hundred thousand distinct CDR3 sequences, around 16% observed once, and the top ten hold over 25%. CDR3 length equals 14 residues. Germline V gene data show CDR1 as SGHRS and CDR2 as YFSETQ. The V and J ends lost 1 base and 7 bases respectively, with 14 bases between them. Study-wide results and limits: Surviving thymic progenitors and recipient T cells were the source of high TCRbeta diversity at day 60 in some patients. T-cell counts and diversity at one year post-transplant came mainly from newly produced T cells. Several hundred expanded graft clones reportedly supplied alpha-beta T cells about two months after transplant.

The clonotype was recovered from a boy under three years old who had a stem cell transplant for Wiskott-Aldrich syndrome, so the T cells may come from the graft donor. The chain combines TRBV5-1 with TRBJ1-1, with D perhaps TRBD1 (6 bases). The material was PBMCs, mostly from graft donor cells, obtained 360 days after TCRalphabeta/CD19-depleted stem cell transplant. The CDR3 spells CASSLLNREGEAFF. The CDR3 DNA sequence: TGCGCCAGCAGCTTGTTGAACAGGGAGGGTGAAGCTTTCTTT.